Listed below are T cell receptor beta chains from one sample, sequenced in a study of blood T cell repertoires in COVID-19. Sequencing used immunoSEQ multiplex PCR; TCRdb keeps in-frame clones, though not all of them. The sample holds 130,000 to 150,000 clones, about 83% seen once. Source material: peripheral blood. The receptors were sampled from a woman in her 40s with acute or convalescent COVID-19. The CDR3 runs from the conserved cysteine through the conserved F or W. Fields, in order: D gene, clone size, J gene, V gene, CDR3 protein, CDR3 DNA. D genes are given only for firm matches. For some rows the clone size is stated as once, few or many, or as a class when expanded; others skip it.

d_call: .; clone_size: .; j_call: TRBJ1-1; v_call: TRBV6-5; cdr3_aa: CASSSWGGNTEAFF; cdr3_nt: TGTGCCAGCAGCTCTTGGGGAGGGAACACTGAAGCTTTCTTT
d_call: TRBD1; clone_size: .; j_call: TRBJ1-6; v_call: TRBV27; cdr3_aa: CASTPHRGSPLHF; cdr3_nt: TGTGCCAGCACTCCACACAGGGGCTCACCCCTCCACTTT
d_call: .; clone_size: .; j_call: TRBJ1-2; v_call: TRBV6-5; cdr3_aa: CASSPGGSTNYGYTF; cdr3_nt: TGTGCCAGCAGCCCGGGAGGTTCAACTAACTATGGCTACACCTTC
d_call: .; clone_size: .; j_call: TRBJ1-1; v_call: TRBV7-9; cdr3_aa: CASSSPGQMIGTEAFF; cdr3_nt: TGTGCCAGCAGCTCCCCAGGACAGATGATTGGCACTGAAGCTTTCTTT
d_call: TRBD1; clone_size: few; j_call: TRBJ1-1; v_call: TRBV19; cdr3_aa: CASSIAWTGGTEAFF; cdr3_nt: TGTGCCAGTAGTATAGCTTGGACAGGGGGGACTGAAGCTTTCTTT
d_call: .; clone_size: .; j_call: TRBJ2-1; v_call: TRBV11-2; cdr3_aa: CASSLDHRVRYEQFF; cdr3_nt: TGTGCCAGCAGCTTAGATCACAGGGTACGTTATGAGCAGTTCTTC
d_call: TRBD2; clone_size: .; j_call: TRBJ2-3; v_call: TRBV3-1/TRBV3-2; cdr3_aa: CASSQDPLAGRDTQYF; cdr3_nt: TGTGCCAGCAGCCAAGATCCCCTAGCGGGTAGGGATACGCAGTATTTT
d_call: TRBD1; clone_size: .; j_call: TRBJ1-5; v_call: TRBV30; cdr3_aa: CAWSVGTVQPQHF; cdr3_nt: TGTGCCTGGAGTGTAGGGACAGTTCAGCCCCAGCATTTT
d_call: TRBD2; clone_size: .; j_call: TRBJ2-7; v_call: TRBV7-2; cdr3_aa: CASSLVGLAGGVVNEQYF; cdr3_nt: TGTGCCAGCAGCTTAGTTGGACTAGCGGGGGGGGTTGTTAACGAGCAGTACTTC
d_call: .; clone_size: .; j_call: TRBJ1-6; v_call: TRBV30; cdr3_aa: CAWSVGGSANSPLHF; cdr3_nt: TGTGCCTGGAGTGTGGGGGGGTCAGCTAATTCACCCCTCCACTTT
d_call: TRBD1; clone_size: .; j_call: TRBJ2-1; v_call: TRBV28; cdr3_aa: CASNLQGATVNEQFF; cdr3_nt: TGTGCCAGCAATCTCCAGGGGGCAACGGTCAATGAGCAGTTCTTC
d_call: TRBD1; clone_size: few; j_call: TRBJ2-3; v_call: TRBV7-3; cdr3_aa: CASSPPGQGVDTQYF; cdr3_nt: TGTGCCAGCAGCCCACCGGGACAGGGAGTAGATACGCAGTATTTT
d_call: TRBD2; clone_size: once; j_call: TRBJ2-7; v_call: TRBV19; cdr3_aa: CASSIDLGLAGGLSYEQYF; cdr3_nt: TGTGCCAGTAGTATAGATCTAGGACTAGCGGGAGGACTCTCCTACGAGCAGTACTTC
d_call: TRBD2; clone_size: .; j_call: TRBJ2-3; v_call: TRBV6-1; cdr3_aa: CASSDGTLLAGVVGTDTQYF; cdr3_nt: TGTGCCAGCAGTGATGGAACACTTCTAGCGGGAGTGGTAGGCACAGATACGCAGTATTTT
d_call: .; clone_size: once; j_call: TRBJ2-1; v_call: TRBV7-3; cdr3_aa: CASSSQGSYNEQFF; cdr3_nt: TGTGCCAGCAGCTCACAGGGTTCCTACAATGAGCAGTTCTTC
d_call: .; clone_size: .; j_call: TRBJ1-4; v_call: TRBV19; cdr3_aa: CASRNIGANEKLFF; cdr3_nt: TGTGCCAGTAGGAACATTGGAGCCAATGAAAAACTGTTTTTT
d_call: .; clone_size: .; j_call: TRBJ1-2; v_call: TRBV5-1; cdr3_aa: CASSLVRGYGYTF; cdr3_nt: TGCGCCAGCAGCTTGGTCAGGGGCTATGGCTACACCTTC
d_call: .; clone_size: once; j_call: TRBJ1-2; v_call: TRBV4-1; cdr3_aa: CASSQDGRADGYTF; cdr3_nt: TGCGCCAGCAGCCAAGATGGCAGGGCGGATGGCTACACCTTC
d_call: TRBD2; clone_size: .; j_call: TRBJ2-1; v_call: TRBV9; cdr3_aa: CASSGTSGRALEQFF; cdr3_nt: TGTGCCAGCAGCGGAACTAGCGGGAGGGCTCTTGAGCAGTTCTTC
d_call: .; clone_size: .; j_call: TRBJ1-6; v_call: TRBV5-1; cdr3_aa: CASSLFPGDNSPLHF; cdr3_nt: TGCGCCAGCAGCTTGTTCCCAGGGGATAATTCACCCCTCCACTTT
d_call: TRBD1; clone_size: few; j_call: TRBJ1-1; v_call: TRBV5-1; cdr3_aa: CASSLQGGVSEAFF; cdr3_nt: TGCGCCAGCAGCTTGCAGGGGGGAGTTTCTGAAGCTTTCTTT
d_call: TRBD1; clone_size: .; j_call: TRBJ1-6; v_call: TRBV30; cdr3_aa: CAWLTGYNSPLHF; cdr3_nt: TGTGCCTGGCTGACAGGGTATAATTCACCCCTCCACTTT
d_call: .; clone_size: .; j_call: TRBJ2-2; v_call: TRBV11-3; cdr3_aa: CASSFNMNTGELFF; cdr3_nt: TGTGCCAGCAGCTTTAATATGAACACCGGGGAGCTGTTTTTT
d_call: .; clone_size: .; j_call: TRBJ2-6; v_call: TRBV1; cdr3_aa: CTSSRGAGGLGANVLTF; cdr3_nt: TGCACCAGCAGCCGGGGAGCGGGGGGGCTTGGGGCCAACGTCCTGACTTTC
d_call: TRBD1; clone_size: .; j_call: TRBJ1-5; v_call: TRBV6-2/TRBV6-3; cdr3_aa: CASSYSTGSNQPQHF; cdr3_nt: TGTGCCAGCAGTTACTCGACAGGGTCGAATCAGCCCCAGCATTTT
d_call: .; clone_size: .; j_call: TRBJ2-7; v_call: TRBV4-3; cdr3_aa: CASSQDSPYEQYF; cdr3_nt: TGCGCCAGCAGCCAAGATAGCCCCTACGAGCAGTACTTC
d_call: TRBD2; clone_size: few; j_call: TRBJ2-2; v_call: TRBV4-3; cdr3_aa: CASSQELGLAGGKSGELFF; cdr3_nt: TGCGCCAGCAGCCAAGAGTTGGGACTAGCGGGAGGAAAATCCGGGGAGCTGTTTTTT
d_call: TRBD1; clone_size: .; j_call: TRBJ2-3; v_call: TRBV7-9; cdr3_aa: CASSFQGGTDTQYF; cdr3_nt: TGTGCCAGCAGCTTCCAGGGGGGCACAGATACGCAGTATTTT
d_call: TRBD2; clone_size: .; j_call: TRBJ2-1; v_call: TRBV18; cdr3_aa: CASSPQGGWDEQFF; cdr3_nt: TGTGCCAGCTCACCCCAGGGAGGGTGGGATGAGCAGTTCTTC
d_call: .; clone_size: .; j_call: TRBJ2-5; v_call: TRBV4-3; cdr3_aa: CASSQDRRGWETQYF; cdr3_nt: TGCGCCAGCAGCCAAGATAGAAGGGGTTGGGAGACCCAGTACTTC
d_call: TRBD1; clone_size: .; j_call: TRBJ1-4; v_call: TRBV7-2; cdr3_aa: CASSLAPGGNEKLFF; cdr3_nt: TGTGCCAGCAGCTTAGCTCCAGGGGGTAATGAAAAACTGTTTTTT
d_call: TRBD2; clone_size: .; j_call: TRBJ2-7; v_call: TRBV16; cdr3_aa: CASSQTSGSSYEQYF; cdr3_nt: TGTGCCAGCAGCCAGACTAGCGGGAGCTCCTACGAGCAGTACTTC
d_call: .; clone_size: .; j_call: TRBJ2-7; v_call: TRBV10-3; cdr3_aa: CAIGRISYEQYF; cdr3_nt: TGTGCCATAGGCAGGATTTCCTACGAGCAGTACTTC
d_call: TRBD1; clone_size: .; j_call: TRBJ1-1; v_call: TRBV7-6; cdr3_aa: CASSPGGSVTEAFF; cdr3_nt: TGTGCCAGCAGCCCAGGGGGCTCAGTCACTGAAGCTTTCTTT
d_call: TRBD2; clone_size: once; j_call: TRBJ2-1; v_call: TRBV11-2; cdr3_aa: CASSLVSGRKDNEQFF; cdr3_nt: TGTGCCAGCAGCTTGGTTAGCGGGAGAAAGGACAATGAGCAGTTCTTC
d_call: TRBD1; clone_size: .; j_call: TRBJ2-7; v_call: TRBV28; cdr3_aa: CASSLYRGSYEQYF; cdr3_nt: TGTGCCAGCAGTTTATACAGGGGATCCTACGAGCAGTACTTC
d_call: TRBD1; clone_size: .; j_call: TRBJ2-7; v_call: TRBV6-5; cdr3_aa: CASRTRQGSYEQYF; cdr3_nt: TGTGCCAGCAGAACTAGACAGGGCTCCTACGAGCAGTACTTC
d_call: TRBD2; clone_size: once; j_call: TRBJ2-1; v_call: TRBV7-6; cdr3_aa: CASSSLAGGAPHYNEQFF; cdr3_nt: TGTGCCAGCAGCTCCCTAGCGGGGGGGGCTCCCCACTACAATGAGCAGTTCTTC
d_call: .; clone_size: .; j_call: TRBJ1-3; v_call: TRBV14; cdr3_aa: CASSHPRGNTIYF; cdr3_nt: TGTGCCAGCAGCCACCCGAGGGGAAACACCATATATTTT
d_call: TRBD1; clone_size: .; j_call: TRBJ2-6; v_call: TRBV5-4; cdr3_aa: CASSLVAQGALSGANVLTF; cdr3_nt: TGTGCCAGCAGCTTGGTTGCACAGGGGGCATTGTCTGGGGCCAACGTCCTGACTTTC
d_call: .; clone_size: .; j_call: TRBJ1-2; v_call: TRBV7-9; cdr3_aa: CASSLSTGNYGYTF; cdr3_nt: TGTGCCAGCAGCTTGTCCACAGGGAACTATGGCTACACCTTC
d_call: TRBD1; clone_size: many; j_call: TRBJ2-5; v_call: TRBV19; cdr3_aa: CASSTRTGETQYF; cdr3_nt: TGTGCCAGTAGTACTCGGACAGGGGAGACCCAGTACTTC
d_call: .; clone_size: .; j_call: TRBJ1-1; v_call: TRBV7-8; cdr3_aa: CASSLRRVRLNTEAFF; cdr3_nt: TGTGCCAGCAGCTTAAGGAGGGTCCGGCTTAACACTGAAGCTTTCTTT
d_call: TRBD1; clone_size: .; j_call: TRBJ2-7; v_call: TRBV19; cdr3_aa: CASRQYGTDIYEQYF; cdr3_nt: TGTGCCAGTAGACAGTACGGGACAGATATATACGAGCAGTACTTC
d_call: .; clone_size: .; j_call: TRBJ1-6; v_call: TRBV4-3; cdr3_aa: CASSQDGASNSPLHF; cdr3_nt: TGCGCCAGCAGCCAAGACGGAGCCTCTAATTCACCCCTCCACTTT
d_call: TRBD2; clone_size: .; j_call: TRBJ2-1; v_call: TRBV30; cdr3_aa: CAWSVGLPDNEQFF; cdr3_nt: TGTGCCTGGAGTGTGGGACTACCTGACAATGAGCAGTTCTTC
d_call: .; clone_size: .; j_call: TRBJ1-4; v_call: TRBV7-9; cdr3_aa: CASREQGLGIDEKLFF; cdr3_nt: TGTGCCAGCAGGGAACAGGGTTTGGGCATCGATGAAAAACTGTTTTTT
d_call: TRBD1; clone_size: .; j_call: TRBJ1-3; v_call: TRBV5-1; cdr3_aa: CASSRGTGTGSSGNTIYF; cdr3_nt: TGCGCCAGCAGCCGGGGGACCGGGACAGGGAGCTCTGGAAACACCATATATTTT
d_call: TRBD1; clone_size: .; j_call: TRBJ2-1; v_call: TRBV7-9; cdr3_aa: CASSLRDRVNEQFF; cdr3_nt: TGTGCCAGCAGCTTACGGGACAGGGTGAATGAGCAGTTCTTC
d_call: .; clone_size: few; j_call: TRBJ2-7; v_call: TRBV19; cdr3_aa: CASSIDLNRLSYEQYF; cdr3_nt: TGTGCCAGTAGTATAGATCTCAACAGGTTATCCTACGAGCAGTACTTC
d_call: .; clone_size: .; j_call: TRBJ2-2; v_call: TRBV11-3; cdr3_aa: CASSLDLPGELFF; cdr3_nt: TGTGCCAGCAGCTTAGACCTCCCCGGGGAGCTGTTTTTT
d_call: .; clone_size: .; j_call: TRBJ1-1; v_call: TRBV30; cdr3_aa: CAFWRASAGTEAFF; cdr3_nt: TGTGCCTTTTGGCGGGCTTCCGCAGGCACTGAAGCTTTCTTT
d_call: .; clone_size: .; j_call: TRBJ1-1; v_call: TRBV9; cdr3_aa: CASSVGQGYTEAFF; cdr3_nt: TGTGCCAGCAGCGTAGGCCAGGGCTACACTGAAGCTTTCTTT